Listed here are 15 T cell receptor beta chains from one sample, sequenced in a study of T cell responses to AZD1222 COVID-19 vaccine. Data came from immunoSEQ multiplex PCR; TCRdb stores just in-frame clones and leaves some out. This repertoire shows roughly 150,000 clones, approximately 89% found once; its top ten account for approximately 3.6%. Specimen: peripheral blood, collected on day 0 of MenACWY control vaccination. Receptors were obtained from an adult in good health.

V is TRBV5-6 and J is TRBJ2-4; D is perhaps TRBD1 (5 bases). The germline CDR1 and CDR2 sequences are SGHDT and YYEEEE. The germline V and J ends were trimmed by 0 bases and 9 bases, with 10 bases remaining between them. CDR3 size: 13 residues. The CDR3 protein is CASSLGGEGIQYF. The CDR3 DNA follows: TGTGCCAGCAGCTTGGGGGGCGAAGGCATTCAGTACTTC.

The chain uses TRBV5-8 and TRBJ2-3, with a possible D match to TRBD2 (5 bases). The CDR3 consists of 15 residues. The germline V gene has CDR1 SGHTS and CDR2 YDEGEE. The V end was cut by 2 bases, the J end by 2 bases, with 12 bases between. The DNA for the CDR3 is TGTGCCAGCAGCTTAATGGCTGACTACACAGATACGCAGTATTTT. The encoded protein is CASSLMADYTDTQYF.

The chain is built from TRBV19 and TRBJ1-1; D is undetermined. Trimming cost V 5 bases and J 0 bases, with 7 bases left between them. The CDR3 sequence is 13 residues long. Germline V gives CDR1 LNHDA, CDR2 SQIVND (reference sequence). The CDR3 protein is CASSLVMNTEAFF. The CDR3 DNA reads TGTGCCAGTAGTCTGGTCATGAACACTGAAGCTTTCTTT.

This clone has only one observation. The chain carries TRBV7-2 and TRBJ2-1, with TRBD2 identical over 7 bases. There are 16 residues in the CDR3. Germline CDR1 and CDR2: SGHTA and FQGNSA. The V and J ends lost 5 bases and 12 bases, in that order; junction bases with no gene match: 19. CDR3 loop: CASSRVGSGDRMGQFF. The CDR3, as DNA: TGTGCCAGCAGCCGGGTGGGGAGCGGGGATCGTATGGGGCAGTTCTTC.

The chain joins TRBV30 to TRBJ1-5; D gene uncertain. V was pared by 5 bases and J by 6 bases, with 14 bases between. The length of the CDR3 is 13 residues. Germline assignment: CDR1 GTSNPN and CDR2 SVGIG (reference sequence). CDR3 amino acids: CAWSQGMGQPQHF. CDR3 bases: TGTGCCTGGTCACAAGGGATGGGTCAGCCCCAGCATTTT.

This clone was counted a single time. CDR3 loop: CASSSGDSEETQYF. CDR3 coding DNA: TGTGCCAGCAGCTCCGGGGACTCGGAAGAGACCCAGTACTTC. V gene TRBV7-3 combines with J gene TRBJ2-5, with D possibly being TRBD2 (6 bases). CDR1 and CDR2 (germline): SGHTA, FQGTGA. With 4 bases removed from V and 3 bases from J, the gap between germline ends came to 12 bases. This CDR3 comprises 14 residues. Full variable domain (outside the CDR3, taken from reference TRBV7-3 and TRBJ2-5): GAGVSQTPSNKVTEKGKYVELRCDPISGHTALYWYRQSLGQGPEFLIYFQGTGAADDSGLPNDRFFAVRPEGSVSTLKIQRTERGDSAVYLCASSSGDSEETQYFGPGTRLLVL.

V and J are TRBV4-3 and TRBJ1-1; D not certain. This CDR3 spans 16 amino acids. V dropped 0 bases and J dropped 1 base, with 12 bases sitting between them. Germline V CDR1 and CDR2: LGHNA, YSLEER. CDR3 protein: CASSQDLATRNTEAFF. In DNA, the CDR3 is TGCGCCAGCAGCCAAGATCTCGCGACGAGGAACACTGAAGCTTTCTTT.

V is TRBV7-2 and J is TRBJ1-5, with unresolved D. CDR3 size: 13 residues. The V and J ends lost 4 bases and 7 bases respectively, with 11 bases between them. Looked up from germline, CDR1 is SGHTA and CDR2 is FQGNSA. CDR3 sequence: CASSSRLRQPQHF. In DNA form, the CDR3 reads TGTGCCAGCAGCTCAAGATTGAGGCAGCCCCAGCATTTT.

This chain links TRBV4-2 with TRBJ1-5, with 7 positions matching TRBD1. Germline CDR1 reads LGHNA; CDR2 reads YNFKEQ. This CDR3 is 17 amino acids long. V shed 1 base and J 4 bases; nucleotides not matched to a gene: 10. Written as DNA, the CDR3 is TGTGCCAGCAGCCAAGGAGGGGGCGACAGGGTTAATCAGCCCCAGCATTTT. Translating it yields CASSQGGGDRVNQPQHF.

This clone was seen once. CDR3 DNA sequence: TGCGCCAGCAGCCACCTGGAACGGGACCCACTTAATGAAAAACTGTTTTTT. Amino acid sequence: CASSHLERDPLNEKLFF. V usage is TRBV5-1 and J usage is TRBJ1-4; D may be TRBD1 (5 bases). With 4 bases removed from V and 4 bases from J, the gap between germline ends came to 20 bases. CDR3 length equals 17 residues. The germline V gene encodes CDR1 SGHRS and CDR2 YFSETQ.

The rearrangement uses TRBV25-1 and TRBJ2-7, with D maybe TRBD1 (5 bases). The CDR3 loop spans 15 amino acids. Germline assignment: CDR1 MGHDK and CDR2 SYGVNS. The germline V and J ends were trimmed by 8 bases and 2 bases, with 19 bases remaining between them. The CDR3 DNA sequence: TGTGCCAGCGGGGAAAGGGGTAGTCGGACCTACGAGCAGTACTTC. It specifies CASGERGSRTYEQYF.

The rearrangement uses TRBV27 and TRBJ1-6; D may be TRBD1 (5 bases). V lost 6 bases to trimming and J lost 7 bases, with 19 bases between them. The CDR3 runs 16 residues. Per the germline V gene, CDR1 is MNHEY and CDR2 is SMNVEV (reference sequence). The CDR3 DNA sequence: TGTGCCAGCAGGGAAACCCGACAGTTTGCCAATTCACCCCTCCACTTT. Residues: CASRETRQFANSPLHF.

The chain couples TRBV30 to TRBJ2-1; perhaps TRBD1 as D (6 bases). Germline assignment: CDR1 GTSNPN and CDR2 SVGIG (reference sequence). Trimming removed 1 base at V and 6 bases at J, with 10 bases between. The CDR3 has 13 residues. CDR3 loop: CAWSEGDGNEQFF. In DNA form, the CDR3 reads TGTGCCTGGAGTGAGGGGGATGGCAATGAGCAGTTCTTC.

The V call is TRBV2, the J call TRBJ2-6, with 10 bases aligning to TRBD1. The CDR3 loop spans 17 amino acids. CDR1 is SNHLY and CDR2 is FYNNEI in the germline V gene. V shed 6 bases and J 1 base; nucleotides not matched to a gene: 6. CDR3 residues: CASSPTGQGSGANVLTF. CDR3 nucleotide sequence: TGTGCCAGCAGCCCCACGGGACAGGGGTCTGGGGCCAACGTCCTGACTTTC. Full variable domain (remainder filled in from reference TRBV2 and TRBJ2-6): EPEVTQTPSHQVTQMGQEVILRCVPISNHLYFYWYRQILGQKVEFLVSFYNNEISEKSEIFDDQFSVERPDGSNFTLKIRSTKLEDSAMYFCASSPTGQGSGANVLTFGAGSRLTVL.

This clone was observed a few times. The V call is TRBV19, the J call TRBJ2-1; D is possibly TRBD1 (5 bases). Trimming stripped 0 bases from V and 10 bases from J, with 10 bases between. The germline V gene encodes CDR1 LNHDA and CDR2 SQIVND (reference sequence). The CDR3 sequence is 13 residues long. DNA for the CDR3: TGTGCCAGTAGTATAGATTGGTCAGGGGAGCAGTTCTTC. Translation: CASSIDWSGEQFF. Based on the CDR3 plus reference TRBV19 and TRBJ2-1, the full variable domain is DGGITQSPKYLFRKEGQNVTLSCEQNLNHDAMYWYRQDPGQGLRLIYYSQIVNDFQKGDIAEGYSVSREKKESFPLTVTSAQKNPTAFYLCASSIDWSGEQFFGPGTRLTVL.